What follows are 21 T cell receptor beta chains derived from one specimen sequenced in a study of T cells after yellow fever vaccination. TCRdb re-derived calls from the 5' RACE reads in MiXCR, one entry per CDR3 protein. The sample includes fewer than 400,000 distinct CDR3 sequences, 6.2% seen only once; the top ten take 15%. The specimen was PBMCs, collected 5 days after the yellow fever booster vaccination. These receptor sequences come from a man younger than 40 who received the YFV17D yellow fever vaccine.

CDR3 sequence: CASSSTSTEAFF. CDR3 in DNA: TGTGCCAGCAGCTCGACGAGCACTGAAGCTTTCTTT. The V call is TRBV7-2, the J call TRBJ1-1; D not certain. The CDR3 runs to 12 residues. V gave up 4 bases and J gave up 4 bases, with 7 bases separating them. Germline values: CDR1 SGHTA, CDR2 FQGNSA. Together with reference TRBV7-2 and TRBJ1-1, the CDR3 gives the full variable domain: GAGVSQSPSNKVTEKGKDVELRCDPISGHTALYWYRQSLGQGLEFLIYFQGNSAPDKSGLPSDRFSAERTGGSVSTLTIQRTQQEDSAVYLCASSSTSTEAFFGQGTRLTVV.

In nucleotides, the CDR3 is TGCGCCAGCAGCCATAAAACTGCCGGGAGGGGGCATGGCTACACCTTC. Translated: CASSHKTAGRGHGYTF. The gene calls are TRBV4-3 and TRBJ1-2; 7 bases are a match to TRBD1. The V and J ends lost 3 bases and 6 bases, in that order; junction bases with no gene match: 13. Germline V CDR1 and CDR2: LGHNA, YSLEER. The CDR3 consists of 16 residues.

This clonotype was counted a few times. The rearrangement joins TRBV5-6 to TRBJ2-1; D gene uncertain. V gave up 4 bases and J gave up 5 bases, with 19 bases separating them. The CDR3 sequence is 16 residues long. Looked up from germline, CDR1 is SGHDT and CDR2 is YYEEEE. The CDR3 sequence is CASSLPFRSKNNEQFF. The CDR3 region has the DNA TGTGCCAGCAGCCTCCCTTTCCGTTCAAAAAACAATGAGCAGTTCTTC. Filled out from reference TRBV5-6 and TRBJ2-1, the complete variable domain reads DAGVTQSPTHLIKTRGQQVTLRCSPKSGHDTVSWYQQALGQGPQFIFQYYEEEERQRGNFPDRFSGHQFPNYSSELNVNALLLGDSALYLCASSLPFRSKNNEQFFGPGTRLTVL.

This clonotype was seen more than once but under ten times. The rearrangement links TRBV20-1 to TRBJ2-7; TRBD2 matches at 11 bases. V was clipped by 0 bases and J by 2 bases; unmatched bases: 6. This CDR3 region has 16 residues. CDR1 and CDR2 from the germline V gene are DFQATT and SNEGSKA (reference sequence). The CDR3 loop is CSARDLTSGVPYEQYF. DNA for the CDR3: TGCAGTGCTAGAGACCTGACTAGCGGGGTACCCTACGAGCAGTACTTC.

This clonotype has ten or more counts. The chain joins TRBV7-2 to TRBJ2-5, with 12 bases lining up with TRBD2. Unmatched junction bases numbered 7, after V lost 3 bases and J lost 5 bases. This CDR3 region has 16 residues. Germline V lookup: CDR1 SGHTA, CDR2 FQGNSA. CDR3 bases: TGTGCCAGCAGCTTTAGCCTAGCGGGAGGGCAGGAGACCCAGTACTTC. Translated: CASSFSLAGGQETQYF.

Points on this clonotype: A much larger clonotype is one base distant, so this may be a read error. The CDR3 does not close with the conserved phenylalanine or tryptophan, likely indicating a read error. The chain's CDR3 is CASSALTETQYS. For the CDR3, the DNA is TGTGCCAGCAGCGCACTTACTGAGACCCAGTACTCC. The V gene is TRBV7-9, the J gene TRBJ2-5; the D is unclear. Germline values: CDR1 SEHNR, CDR2 FQNEAQ (reference sequence). The CDR3 has 12 residues. The V gene lost 5 bases and the J gene lost 5 bases, with 9 bases spanning the gap.

This clonotype was counted ten times or more. The chain couples TRBV28 to TRBJ2-7, with D unclear. Germline loops: CDR1 MDHEN, CDR2 SYDVKM. The CDR3 extends over 14 amino acids. Trimming shortened V by 5 bases and J by 2 bases, and 13 bases separated the two germline ends. Here the CDR3 reads CASSLLGSAYEQYF. The DNA of the CDR3 is TGTGCCAGCAGTCTACTCGGGTCGGCCTACGAGCAGTACTTC. Drawing the rest from reference TRBV28 and TRBJ2-7, the complete variable domain is DVKVTQSSRYLVKRTGEKVFLECVQDMDHENMFWYRQDPGLGLRLIYFSYDVKMKEKGDIPEGYSVSREKKERFSLILESASTNQTSMYLCASSLLGSAYEQYFGPGTRLTVT.

In DNA form, the CDR3 reads TGCAGCGTTAAGTTATCTGGGGCCAACGTCCTGACTTTC. Protein: CSVKLSGANVLTF. The chain links TRBV29-1 to TRBJ2-6; D is uncertain. V lost 5 bases, J lost 1 base, and 6 bases lay in between. This CDR3 contains 13 residues. CDR1 SQVTM and CDR2 ANQGSEA come from the germline V gene. The variable domain in full, with the rest retrieved from reference TRBV29-1 and TRBJ2-6, is SAVISQKPSRDICQRGTSLTIQCQVDSQVTMMFWYRQQPGQSLTLIATANQGSEATYESGFVIDKFPISRPNLTFSTLTVSNMSPEDSSIYLCSVKLSGANVLTFGAGSRLTVL.

This clonotype was observed a handful of times. This rearrangement joins TRBV18 to TRBJ2-5; 7 positions match TRBD1. The CDR3 is 14 residues long. V gave up 3 bases and J gave up 6 bases; unmatched junction bases: 7. Germline V gene sequence: CDR1 KGHSH, CDR2 LQKENI. The CDR3 nucleotides are TGTGCCAGCTCACCGGCGACAGGGATTCAGACCCAGTACTTC. It codes for CASSPATGIQTQYF.

This clonotype was seen at least ten times. V gene TRBV7-8 combines with J gene TRBJ2-2, with 8 bases identical to TRBD1. The CDR3 loop spans 15 amino acids. V dropped 5 bases and J dropped 5; count of bases not matched to a gene: 7. Germline lookup yields CDR1 SGHVS and CDR2 FQNEAQ. In nucleotides, the CDR3 is TGTGCCAGCAGCAACCAGGGGGCGGTGACCGGGGAGCTGTTTTTT. Amino acids: CASSNQGAVTGELFF.

The chain couples TRBV5-1 to TRBJ2-6; D unresolved. Deletions cut 1 base from V and 4 bases from J, with 6 bases between. This CDR3 spans 14 amino acids. In germline, CDR1 is SGHRS, CDR2 YFSETQ. The CDR3 loop reads CASSLLGGANVLTF. As DNA, the CDR3 is TGCGCCAGCAGCTTGTTAGGGGGGGCCAACGTCCTGACTTTC. The complete variable domain, with remaining parts taken from reference TRBV5-1 and TRBJ2-6, reads KAGVTQTPRYLIKTRGQQVTLSCSPISGHRSVSWYQQTPGQGLQFLFEYFSETQRNKGNFPGRFSGRQFSNSRSEMNVSTLELGDSALYLCASSLLGGANVLTFGAGSRLTVL.

The chain joins TRBV7-2 to TRBJ2-2, with no clear D. The CDR3 spans 14 residues. The germline V gene encodes CDR1 SGHTA and CDR2 FQGNSA. V was pared by 5 bases and J by 0 bases, with 7 bases between. The CDR3 protein is CASSQKSNTGELFF. Here the CDR3 DNA reads TGTGCCAGCAGCCAGAAATCGAACACCGGGGAGCTGTTTTTT.

The V and J genes are TRBV12-3 or TRBV12-4 and TRBJ1-5; the D is unclear. The germline V and J ends were trimmed by 6 bases and 4 bases, with 7 bases remaining between them. The CDR3 sequence is 12 residues long. The CDR3 DNA sequence: TGTGCCAGCAGCAACATGAATCAGCCCCAGCATTTT. Residues: CASSNMNQPQHF.

V gene TRBV5-1 combines with J gene TRBJ1-2; D is possibly TRBD1 (6 bases). The germline CDR1 and CDR2 sequences are SGHRS and YFSETQ. The CDR3 length is 14 residues. V lost 4 bases, J lost 3 bases, and 13 bases lay in between. CDR3 region: CASSPLGGHYGYTF. The CDR3 DNA is TGCGCCAGCAGCCCCCTCGGGGGGCACTATGGCTACACCTTC.

This clonotype showed up many times. CDR3 protein: CASKGRREQYF. For the CDR3, the DNA is TGTGCCAGCAAGGGGCGGCGCGAGCAGTACTTC. The rearrangement joins TRBV28 to TRBJ2-7, with a possible D match to TRBD1 (5 bases). This CDR3 has 11 residues. Germline values: CDR1 MDHEN, CDR2 SYDVKM. V lost 7 bases and J 6 bases, leaving 10 bases between the germline ends.

This clonotype was detected only a few times. This chain links TRBV10-3 with TRBJ1-2; D gene unclear. Trimming pared 7 bases from V and 7 bases from J, leaving 16 bases between. Germline V gene data show CDR1 as ENHRY and CDR2 as SYGVKD. The CDR3 loop spans 13 amino acids. CDR3 loop: CAITGAGVAGYTF. The CDR3 DNA follows: TGTGCCATCACTGGTGCGGGAGTGGCTGGCTACACCTTC.

This clonotype was observed many times. The chain couples TRBV21-1 to TRBJ2-3. TRBV21-1 is tagged as a pseudogene. This CDR3 has 12 amino acids. CDR3 nucleotides: TGTGCCAGCATCCATAGCACAGATACGCAGTATTTT. Its protein is CASIHSTDTQYF.

This clonotype occurred a few times. This sequence joins TRBV7-2 and TRBJ2-3; 14 nucleotides align to TRBD2. From germline, CDR1 is SGHTA and CDR2 FQGNSA. The junction had 11 bases not matched to a gene; V was cut back by 9 bases and J by 3 bases. This CDR3 spans 17 amino acids. For the CDR3, the DNA is TGTGCCAGATGCCAAACCGGGACTAGCGGGAGTACAGATACGCAGTATTTT. Protein product: CARCQTGTSGSTDTQYF.

The table lists this clonotype with many counts. This chain uses TRBV5-1 with TRBJ2-7; TRBD2 might be the D (6 bases). Germline loops: CDR1 SGHRS, CDR2 YFSETQ. V was cut by 0 bases and J by 5 bases, with 18 bases left in between. CDR3 size: 16 residues. CDR3 sequence: CASSLGSQAGSDEQYF. The CDR3 coding sequence is TGCGCCAGCAGCTTGGGGTCCCAGGCGGGGAGTGACGAGCAGTACTTC.

A few counts support this clonotype. This sequence joins TRBV6-1 and TRBJ2-7; 14 nucleotides match TRBD2. V was pared by 7 bases and J by 5 bases, with 4 bases of the junction left unmatched. This CDR3 has 14 amino acids. Germline assignment: CDR1 MNHNS and CDR2 SASEGT. DNA for the CDR3: TGTGCCAGCAAAACGGGACTAGCGGGAGACGAGCAGTACTTC. Translated: CASKTGLAGDEQYF.

This clonotype has a handful of counts. J is TRBJ1-5 and V is TRBV6-1, with D hard to call. V was pared by 3 bases and J by 0 bases, with 12 bases between. The CDR3 is 16 amino acids. Germline V gives CDR1 MNHNS, CDR2 SASEGT. The CDR3 reads CASSDSHPDSNQPQHF. CDR3 nucleotide sequence: TGTGCCAGCAGTGATTCACACCCCGATAGCAATCAGCCCCAGCATTTT.